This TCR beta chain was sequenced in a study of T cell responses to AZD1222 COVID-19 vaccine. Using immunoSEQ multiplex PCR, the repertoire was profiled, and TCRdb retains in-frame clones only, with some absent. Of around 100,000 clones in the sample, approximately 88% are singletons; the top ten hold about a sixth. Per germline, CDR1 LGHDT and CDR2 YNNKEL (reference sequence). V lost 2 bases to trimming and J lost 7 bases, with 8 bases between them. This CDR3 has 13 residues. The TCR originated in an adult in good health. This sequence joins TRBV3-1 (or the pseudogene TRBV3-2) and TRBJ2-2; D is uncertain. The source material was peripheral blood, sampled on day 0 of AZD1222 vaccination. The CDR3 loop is CASSQPDHGELFF. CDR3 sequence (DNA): TGTGCCAGCAGCCAACCAGACCACGGGGAGCTGTTTTTT.